This T cell receptor beta chain was sequenced during a study of Graves' ophthalmopathy and Graves' hyperthyroidism. This clonotype has a handful of counts. Amplified TCR beta CDR3 regions were obtained using RNA transcripts as template. The first round was an RT-PCR with HTBI primers, and the second round was a multiplex PCR. TCRdb called the multiplex PCR reads again in MiXCR, with one record for every CDR3 protein. The sample contains about 640,000 distinct CDR3 sequences, about 41% of which appear only once. The CDR3 is 13 residues long. Trimming took off 3 bases at V and 4 bases at J, with 4 bases between the two ends. Germline V gives CDR1 MNHEY, CDR2 SMNVEV (reference sequence).

This rearrangement joins TRBV27 to TRBJ2-6; D gene ambiguous. The source material was peripheral blood. The origin of this receptor is an adult man with Graves' ophthalmopathy. The DNA of the CDR3 is TGTGCCAGCAGTTTTTGGGGGGCCAACGTCCTGACTTTC. Amino acid sequence: CASSFWGANVLTF. The full variable domain, its missing parts supplied by reference TRBV27 and TRBJ2-6, is EAQVTQNPRYLITVTGKKLTVTCSQNMNHEYMSWYRQDPGLGLRQIYYSMNVEVTDKGDVPEGYKVSRKEKRNFPLILESPSPNQTSLYFCASSFWGANVLTFGAGSRLTVL.